The 22 T cell receptor beta chains presented below share a single source sample, sequenced in a study of blood T cell repertoires in COVID-19. Data came from immunoSEQ multiplex PCR; TCRdb stores just in-frame clones and leaves some out. The table has about 250,000 clones, about 88% seen once. The source material was peripheral blood. These TCRs come from a woman aged 40-49 years who had recovered from COVID-19.

The CDR3 DNA sequence: TGCAGCGTTGTCATTATAGGGGCCCCAGATACGCAGTATTTT. It yields the protein CSVVIIGAPDTQYF. This chain connects TRBV29-1 to TRBJ2-3, with D possibly being TRBD1 (5 bases). The CDR3 is 14 residues long. Germline V CDR1 and CDR2: SQVTM, ANQGSEA. The V gene lost 4 bases and the J gene lost 4 bases, with 15 bases spanning the gap.

This clone came up once. The chain recombines TRBV7-8 with TRBJ2-7; D is possibly TRBD1 (6 bases). The length of the CDR3 is 13 residues. Germline V gene data show CDR1 as SGHVS and CDR2 as FQNEAQ. V lost 6 bases and J 3 bases, leaving 12 bases between the germline ends. CDR3 in amino acids: CASSRRDNYEQYF. DNA for the CDR3: TGTGCCAGCAGTCGCCGGGACAACTACGAGCAGTACTTC.

The chain has TRBV12-5 and TRBJ2-1; TRBD2 might be the D (5 bases). Between the trimmed V and J ends, which lost 5 bases and 0 bases, there was a span of 11 bases. CDR1 is LGHNT, CDR2 FRNRAP, per germline. The CDR3 runs to 15 residues. For the CDR3, the DNA is TGTGCTAGTGGTCTACTGGCGGGCTCCTACAATGAGCAGTTCTTC. Its translation: CASGLLAGSYNEQFF.

The V and J genes are TRBV6-1 and TRBJ2-3, with D perhaps matching TRBD2 (6 bases). The length of the CDR3 is 15 residues. Germline V gene data show CDR1 as MNHNS and CDR2 as SASEGT. Trimming pared 0 bases from V and 4 bases from J, leaving 11 bases between. The CDR3 loop reads CASSEADGGPDTQYF. The CDR3 region has the DNA TGTGCCAGCAGTGAAGCGGATGGAGGGCCAGATACGCAGTATTTT.

V and J are TRBV2 and TRBJ2-7; D possibly corresponds to TRBD1 (6 bases). The CDR3 spans 12 residues. Between the trimmed V and J ends, which lost 4 bases and 7 bases, there was a span of 11 bases. The germline CDR1 and CDR2 sequences are SNHLY and FYNNEI. The CDR3, as DNA: TGTGCCAGCAGTGGGGACAAGGGAGAGCAGTACTTC. Translation gives CASSGDKGEQYF. Full variable domain (rest looked up from reference TRBV2 and TRBJ2-7): EPEVTQTPSHQVTQMGQEVILRCVPISNHLYFYWYRQILGQKVEFLVSFYNNEISEKSEIFDDQFSVERPDGSNFTLKIRSTKLEDSAMYFCASSGDKGEQYFGPGTRLTVT.

The V call is TRBV4-3, the J call TRBJ1-2; 11 bases are a match to TRBD1. The CDR3 extends over 16 amino acids. The germline CDR1 and CDR2 sequences are LGHNA and YSLEER. V trimming: 1 base; J trimming: 4 bases; junction bases outside the gene matches: 5. This chain's CDR3 is CASSQVGTGGLYGYTF. For the CDR3, the DNA is TGCGCCAGCAGCCAAGTCGGGACAGGGGGTCTCTATGGCTACACCTTC.

This chain joins TRBV19 and TRBJ1-2; 8 nucleotides match TRBD1. CDR1 LNHDA and CDR2 SQIVND come from the germline V gene (reference sequence). The CDR3 loop spans 15 amino acids. V lost 7 bases to trimming and J lost 3 bases; unmatched junction nucleotides: 10. The CDR3 region has the DNA TGTGCCAGTACCGATGACAGGGGCAGAGACTATGGCTACACCTTC. Translation: CASTDDRGRDYGYTF.

This clone has just a few counts. J is TRBJ1-5 and V is TRBV28; 8 bases fit TRBD1. This CDR3 has 18 residues. With V trimmed by 2 bases and J by 0 bases, 9 bases remained unmatched. Germline CDR1 reads MDHEN; CDR2 reads SYDVKM. The CDR3 reads CASSLPGGVPFSNQPQHF. DNA of the CDR3: TGTGCCAGCAGTTTACCAGGGGGCGTCCCCTTTAGCAATCAGCCCCAGCATTTT.

The rearrangement links TRBV7-2 to TRBJ2-7, with 12 bases matching TRBD2. The CDR3 loop spans 15 amino acids. CDR1 and CDR2 (germline): SGHTA, FQGNSA. V dropped 5 bases and J dropped 7; count of bases not matched to a gene: 9. CDR3: CASSPRLAGAGEQYF. The DNA for the CDR3 is TGTGCCAGCAGCCCCCGACTAGCGGGAGCGGGGGAGCAGTACTTC.

This rearrangement joins TRBV6-6 to TRBJ1-5, with 7 nucleotides matching TRBD1. With V trimmed by 6 bases and J by 6 bases, 8 bases remained unmatched. The CDR3 has 14 residues. Germline V gene sequence: CDR1 MNHNY, CDR2 SVGAGI (reference sequence). In nucleotides, the CDR3 is TGTGCCAGCAGGGATAGACAGGGCGGTCAGCCCCAGCATTTT. Protein: CASRDRQGGQPQHF.

The chain links TRBV18 to TRBJ1-5; a possible D gene is TRBD1 (5 bases). This CDR3 region has 14 residues. V gave up 2 bases and J gave up 5 bases, with 10 bases separating them. The germline gives CDR1 KGHSH, CDR2 LQKENI. The CDR3 region is CASSPTRADQPQHF. CDR3 nucleotide sequence: TGTGCCAGCTCACCAACCAGGGCAGATCAGCCCCAGCATTTT. Drawing the rest from reference TRBV18 and TRBJ1-5, the complete variable domain is NAGVMQNPRHLVRRRGQEARLRCSPMKGHSHVYWYRQLPEEGLKFMVYLQKENIIDESGMPKERFSAEFPKEGPSILRIQQVVRGDSAAYFCASSPTRADQPQHFGDGTRLSIL.

The V and J genes are TRBV24-1 and TRBJ2-1; D is uncertain. Germline assignment: CDR1 KGHDR and CDR2 SFDVKD. The CDR3 consists of 12 residues. V shed 1 base and J shed 5 bases, with 2 bases lying between them. CDR3 residues: CATSDFNNEQFF. Written as DNA, the CDR3 is TGTGCCACCAGTGATTTTAACAATGAGCAGTTCTTC.

The chain has TRBV7-3 and TRBJ1-1; weak D call: TRBD1 (6 bases). The CDR3 contains 14 residues. Trimming removed 5 bases from V and 4 bases from J, with 14 bases in between. Germline V gene sequence: CDR1 SGHTA, CDR2 FQGTGA. The CDR3 sequence: CASSIPGASTEAFF. The CDR3 DNA reads TGTGCCAGCAGCATCCCAGGGGCAAGCACTGAAGCTTTCTTT.

This rearrangement joins TRBV7-3 to TRBJ2-1; 11 bases agree with TRBD2. V was clipped by 3 bases and J by 6 bases; unmatched bases: 7. CDR1 is SGHTA, CDR2 FQGTGA, per germline. The CDR3 consists of 16 residues. CDR3 in DNA: TGTGCCAGCAGCTTCTCACTAGCGGGGGATCGCAATGAGCAGTTCTTC. Translation: CASSFSLAGDRNEQFF.

V usage is TRBV6-5 and J usage is TRBJ1-6; 9 positions match TRBD1. This CDR3 is built from 15 residues. Germline-derived CDR1 and CDR2 are MNHEY and SVGAGI. J was trimmed by 7 bases and V by 2 bases; bases with no gene match: 3. CDR3 protein: CASSYGDRVNSPLHF. CDR3 in DNA: TGTGCCAGCAGTTACGGGGACAGGGTGAATTCACCCCTCCACTTT.

On this clone: Other nucleotide sequences from this sample produce the same CDR3. V gene TRBV6-1 combines with J gene TRBJ2-5, with 9 positions matching TRBD2. This CDR3 spans 16 amino acids. CDR1 and CDR2 from the germline V gene are MNHNS and SASEGT. J lost 2 bases, V lost 1 base, and 5 bases had no gene match. The chain's CDR3 is CASSEGISGGQETQYF. The CDR3 nucleotides are TGTGCCAGCAGTGAAGGTATTAGCGGGGGTCAAGAGACCCAGTACTTC.

The V gene is TRBV10-3, the J gene TRBJ1-5, with TRBD1 matching 7 bases. The CDR3 is made up of 14 amino acids. Germline CDR1 and CDR2: ENHRY and SYGVKD. With 6 bases clipped from V and 0 bases from J, the junction kept 2 bases outside the gene matches. CDR3 in DNA: TGTGCCATCAGAGGGACAGATAGCAATCAGCCCCAGCATTTT. Its protein product is CAIRGTDSNQPQHF.

The chain links TRBV24-1 to TRBJ2-1; 8 bases match TRBD1. V was pared by 3 bases and J by 5 bases, with 11 bases of the junction left unmatched. Germline values: CDR1 KGHDR, CDR2 SFDVKD. The CDR3 runs to 17 residues. CDR3 sequence: CATSDPRSQGGHNEQFF. The CDR3 region has the DNA TGTGCCACCAGTGATCCGAGATCACAGGGGGGACACAATGAGCAGTTCTTC.

This chain uses TRBV6-6 with TRBJ2-5, with D perhaps TRBD1 (6 bases). The CDR3 covers 12 residues. V was trimmed by 6 bases and J by 5 bases, leaving 10 bases between them. Germline V gene data show CDR1 as MNHNY and CDR2 as SVGAGI (reference sequence). The CDR3 nucleotides are TGTGCCAGCAGGGACAGCGCGGAGACCCAGTACTTC. This translates into CASRDSAETQYF.

This chain connects TRBV19 to TRBJ1-5, with no clear D. The CDR3 has 13 residues. Germline V gene sequence: CDR1 LNHDA, CDR2 SQIVND (reference sequence). Trimming stripped 3 bases from V and 6 bases from J, with 9 bases between. The CDR3 sequence is CASSIPGAQPQHF. Written as DNA, the CDR3 is TGTGCCAGTAGTATCCCGGGTGCTCAGCCCCAGCATTTT.

The chain employs TRBV7-9 and TRBJ2-1; 9 bases are shared with TRBD2. The germline V gene encodes CDR1 SEHNR and CDR2 FQNEAQ (reference sequence). The V and J ends lost 3 bases and 4 bases, in that order; junction bases with no gene match: 4. The CDR3 covers 15 residues. CDR3 loop: CASSLIAGDYNEQFF. CDR3 bases: TGTGCCAGCAGCTTGATAGCGGGGGATTACAATGAGCAGTTCTTC.

There are a few counts of this clone. The chain joins TRBV7-3 to TRBJ1-1; D might be TRBD1 (5 bases). V was cut by 3 bases and J by 1 base, with 6 bases left in between. CDR1 is SGHTA and CDR2 is FQGTGA in the germline V gene. The CDR3 is 13 residues long. Written as DNA, the CDR3 is TGTGCCAGCAGCTTTCAGGGGAACACTGAAGCTTTCTTT. It codes for CASSFQGNTEAFF. The full variable domain, in which reference TRBV7-3 and TRBJ1-1 provide the parts outside the CDR3, is GAGVSQTPSNKVTEKGKYVELRCDPISGHTALYWYRQSLGQGPEFLIYFQGTGAADDSGLPNDRFFAVRPEGSVSTLKIQRTERGDSAVYLCASSFQGNTEAFFGQGTRLTVV.